This entry describes one TCR beta chain. This table comes from immunoSEQ multiplex PCR, and its TCRdb copy is limited to in-frame clones, with some not included. The profile covers approximately 120,000 clones, with around 87% appearing a single time and around 4.6% taken by the ten largest. This specimen belongs to a study of T cell responses to AZD1222 COVID-19 vaccine. The germline V gene has CDR1 MNHNS and CDR2 SASEGT. The CDR3 extends over 15 amino acids. V lost 3 bases and J lost 3, with 15 bases in between. The V gene is TRBV6-1, the J gene TRBJ2-7; D uncertain. The TCR was taken from an adult who received the AZD1222 COVID-19 vaccine. Sequencing used peripheral blood, obtained 28 days after the second AZD1222 dose. The CDR3 here is CASSDRSRANYEQYF. CDR3 DNA: TGTGCCAGCAGTGACCGGTCTAGGGCTAACTACGAGCAGTACTTC.